This T cell receptor (beta chain) stems from a study of neurological immune-mediated disorders (dated by TCRdb to between 2019 and 2020). For the wider study: Among the approximately 34 multiple sclerosis patients, relapsing-remitting MS was present in around 31 and secondary progressive MS was present in 3. Peripheral blood TCR-beta repertoires from HTLV-I-associated myelopathy (HAM/TSP) patients, multiple sclerosis patients and healthy controls were compared by UMI-based sequencing. Alongside PBMC samples, the set of approximately 100 TCR-beta libraries contained longitudinal samples, technical triplicates, and paired CD4+ and CD8+ T-cell subsets that had been sorted. The cohort was made up of approximately 71 subjects, consisting of roughly 14 HAM/TSP patients, around 35 multiple sclerosis patients and 20 healthy controls. Here is what the overall study found, with its caveats: No identical CDR3 amino acid sequences were shared among expanded clones across subjects, suggesting private TCR-beta repertoires in all groups. Repertoires from 18 of 34 MS patients were grouped by phylogenetic analysis into a cluster of related CDR3 sequences, suggesting a possible repertoire-level signature. The highest TCR clonal expansion was observed in HAM/TSP patients, whereas the lowest was observed in MS patients, even when compared with healthy controls. The MS cluster was not associated with any clinical or MRI features, and the authors stated that larger cohorts are needed.

This clonotype was counted ten times or more. It has no known antigen specificity. No clone much larger than this one lies a single base away; base qualities are absent. The germline V gene (reference sequence) provides CDR1 SEHNR and CDR2 FQNEAQ. V is reduced by 5 bases and J by 2 bases, leaving a spacing of 7 bases between them. The CDR3 runs 12 residues from the cysteine to the phenylalanine. Only the CDR3 region is kept as DNA, spanning 36 bases read in frame from base 1. cDNA was synthesized by template-switch 5'RACE using a primer carrying a 10-nucleotide random unique molecular identifier by which each TCR transcript was tagged. Every sequencing run covered 15-18 subjects and yielded more than 180 million TCR-beta sequences. The RNeasy kit was used for extraction of total RNA. TCR-beta VDJ regions were amplified with primers for the TCR constant region and the 5'RACE anchor, using the KAPA Real-time Library Amplification kit. A first PCR added sample indexes and Illumina adaptors, and a second PCR then raised library yield. After Ampure bead purification, the roughly 650 bp TCR product was size-selected on a 2% E-gel SizeSelection system. Library quality was checked on a Bioanalyzer, concentration was measured with Qubit, and libraries were quantified with the Kapa Library Quantification kit before pooling. Paired-end 2 x 150 bp sequencing of the libraries was performed on an Illumina HiSeq 2500. To increase sequence diversity, roughly 24-30% phiX was spiked into each library pool. The published analysis was carried out like this. Quality-filtered reads were processed with the UMI-based MiGEC pipeline, which removed over 90% of raw TCR sequences during error correction. IMGT germline references were used for alignment of VDJ genes, and clonotypes were defined by a unique CDR3 amino acid sequence together with V-J genes. Clonal expansion, Shannon diversity and CDR3 relatedness (CalcPairwiseDistances, ClusterSamples) were evaluated with VDJtools, and phylogenetic trees were built with CLCbio workbench. Clones with at least 8 unique UMIs were defined as expanded, with this threshold being based on coefficient-of-variation modelling across technical triplicates. The raw public reads went through TCRdb reprocessing: fastp at Q25, MiXCR clone calling, in-frame beta chains kept. All rows with the same CDR3 protein become a single entry with the most common DNA and genes. The authors' filters were not applied to this entry. The sample has 65,000 to 70,000 distinct CDR3 sequences on record, 3.9% of them singletons. 1% to 1.5% of the sample is taken by the ten largest.

For unsorted PBMC libraries, 2 million PBMCs were used after storage in RNAlater at -80 degrees C until RNA extraction. The multiple sclerosis patients were enrolled in a US clinical protocol that evaluated disease progression with magnetic resonance imaging. PBMCs were separated from peripheral blood using Ficoll-Hypaque density gradient centrifugation and then cryopreserved in liquid nitrogen. Rearrangement joined TRBV7-9 to TRBJ2-7; no confident D gene assignment can be made. Sequencing was carried out using PBMCs. The TCR originated in a man younger than 40 with multiple sclerosis. CDR3 protein: CASSPPPYEQYF. The nucleotide sequence is TGTGCCAGCAGCCCGCCACCCTACGAGCAGTACTTC. The variable domain in full, with residues beyond the CDR3 obtained from the reference TRBV7-9 and TRBJ2-7 genes, is DTGVSQNPRHKITKRGQNVTFRCDPISEHNRLYWYRQTLGQGPEFLTYFQNEAQLEKSRLLSDRFSAERPKGSFSTLEIQRTEQGDSAMYLCASSPPPYEQYFGPGTRLTVT.